This TCR beta chain was captured in a study of PD-1 blockade in classical Hodgkin lymphoma. With no exception, relapse followed autologous stem cell transplantation in all patients, and brentuximab vedotin exposure varied. Patients had relapsed/refractory classical Hodgkin lymphoma with complete response, partial response or progressive disease as best response. Sequencing used immunoSEQ multiplex PCR; TCRdb keeps in-frame clones, though not all of them. The sample includes about 41,000 clones, 76% of them seen just once. The CDR3 has 14 amino acids. Germline V lookup: CDR1 ENHRY, CDR2 SYGVKD. V was cut by 10 bases and J by 4 bases, with 20 bases left in between.

The receptor was derived from a human donor with classical Hodgkin lymphoma. This material consisted of peripheral blood mononuclear cells (PBMCs), taken at baseline. The V call is TRBV10-3, the J call TRBJ2-7; the D is unclear. The CDR3 DNA reads TGTGCCACCTCAAATACCCTAGGGCCATACGAGCAGTACTTC. This gives the protein CATSNTLGPYEQYF.